This T cell receptor beta chain appears in the sequencing data of a study of blood T cells in healthy people across ages. Study details: About one barcoded beta molecule per two T cells came from capture by template switching.

Germline V CDR1 and CDR2: SGHAT, FQNNGV. Unmatched junction bases numbered 7, after V lost 5 bases and J lost 0 bases. This CDR3 comprises 16 residues. For the second PCR, which ran for about 6 to 11 cycles, a sample-barcoded 5' primer and a J-beta primer mix were used. Using its own MiXCR run on the 5' RACE reads, TCRdb lists one record per CDR3 protein. This sample has some 1.5 million distinct CDR3 sequences, with 28% found just once. The chain links TRBV11-2 to TRBJ2-1; 7 bases agree with TRBD1. Sequences were obtained from blood. This receptor was obtained from a woman younger than 45 in good health. The CDR3 nucleotides are TGTGCCAGCAGCGTTTACAGGGGAATCTCCTACAATGAGCAGTTCTTC. Its protein product is CASSVYRGISYNEQFF.